This T cell receptor (beta chain) was identified during a study of T cell clones after liver transplantation. Some clones are missing from TCRdb's copy, which holds only in-frame ones; the method was immunoSEQ multiplex PCR. The table includes around 20,000 clones, 75% to 90% detected once. The V and J ends lost 1 base and 6 bases respectively, with 16 bases between them. This CDR3 comprises 16 residues. Per the germline V gene, CDR1 is SGHNT and CDR2 is YYREEE (reference sequence). V usage is TRBV5-4 and J usage is TRBJ1-4, with a weak D call TRBD1 (5 bases). This TCR derives from a human patient who received a liver transplant. The T cells may come from the graft donor. The specimen was CD8+ T cells from blood, collected roughly 3.5 years after liver transplant. CDR3 amino acids: CASSLRQGGHDEKLFF. The CDR3 DNA follows: TGTGCCAGCAGCTTGAGGCAGGGAGGGCACGATGAAAAACTGTTTTTT.